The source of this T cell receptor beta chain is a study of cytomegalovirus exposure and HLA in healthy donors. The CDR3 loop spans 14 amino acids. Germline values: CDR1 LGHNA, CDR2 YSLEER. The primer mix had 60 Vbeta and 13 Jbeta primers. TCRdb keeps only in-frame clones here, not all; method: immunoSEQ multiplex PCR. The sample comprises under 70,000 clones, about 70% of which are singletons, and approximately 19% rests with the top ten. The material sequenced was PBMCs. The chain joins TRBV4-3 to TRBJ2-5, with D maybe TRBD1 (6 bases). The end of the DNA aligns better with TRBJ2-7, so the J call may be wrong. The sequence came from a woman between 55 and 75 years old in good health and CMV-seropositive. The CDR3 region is CASSQVVTGSEQYF. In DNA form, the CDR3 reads TGCGCCAGCAGCCAAGTTGTCACAGGGAGCGAGCAGTACTTC.